The subject of this entry is one T cell receptor (beta chain). Generated by immunoSEQ multiplex PCR, the TCRdb table keeps only in-frame clones and is missing some. The sample lists approximately 170,000 clones, 80% to 90% seen once, with 7.5% to 10% in the top ten. The data were obtained in a study of blood T cell repertoires in COVID-19. V was shortened by 6 bases and J by 2 bases, with 12 bases between the two germline ends. There are 14 residues in the CDR3. Looked up from germline, CDR1 is WSHSY and CDR2 is SAAADI. This receptor was taken from a man aged 50-59 years with active or convalescent COVID-19. Sample: peripheral blood. The chain is built from TRBV10-2 and TRBJ2-3; no definite D call. The CDR3 sequence is CASRHYEITDTQYF. The CDR3 coding sequence is TGCGCCAGCAGGCACTATGAAATCACAGATACGCAGTATTTT.